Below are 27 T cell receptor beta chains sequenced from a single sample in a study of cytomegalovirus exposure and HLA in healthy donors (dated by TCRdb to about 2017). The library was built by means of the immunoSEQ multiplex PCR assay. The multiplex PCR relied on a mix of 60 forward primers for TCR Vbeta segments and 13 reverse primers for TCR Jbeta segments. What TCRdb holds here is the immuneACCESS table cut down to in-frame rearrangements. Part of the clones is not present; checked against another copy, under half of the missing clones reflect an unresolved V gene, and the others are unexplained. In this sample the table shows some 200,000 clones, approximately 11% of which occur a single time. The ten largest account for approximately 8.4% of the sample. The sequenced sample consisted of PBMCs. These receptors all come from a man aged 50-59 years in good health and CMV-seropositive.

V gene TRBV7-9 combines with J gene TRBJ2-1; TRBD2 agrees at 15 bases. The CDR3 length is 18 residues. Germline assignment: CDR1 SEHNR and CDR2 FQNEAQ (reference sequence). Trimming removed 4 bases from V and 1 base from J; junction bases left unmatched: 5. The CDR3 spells CASSSGTSGGWSYNEQFF. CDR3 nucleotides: TGTGCCAGCAGCTCCGGGACTAGCGGGGGGTGGTCCTACAATGAGCAGTTCTTC.

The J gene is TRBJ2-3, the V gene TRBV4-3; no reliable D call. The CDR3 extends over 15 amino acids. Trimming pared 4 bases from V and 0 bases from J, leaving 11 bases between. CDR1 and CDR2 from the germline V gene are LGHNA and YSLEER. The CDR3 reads CASSPAVLSTDTQYF. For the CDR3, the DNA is TGCGCCAGCAGCCCGGCGGTGCTAAGCACAGATACGCAGTATTTT.

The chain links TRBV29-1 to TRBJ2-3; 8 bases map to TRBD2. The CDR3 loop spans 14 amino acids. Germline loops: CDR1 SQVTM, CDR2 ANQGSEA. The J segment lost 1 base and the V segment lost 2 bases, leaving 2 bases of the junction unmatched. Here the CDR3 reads CSVEISGGTDTQYF. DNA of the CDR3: TGCAGCGTTGAAATTAGCGGGGGCACAGATACGCAGTATTTT.

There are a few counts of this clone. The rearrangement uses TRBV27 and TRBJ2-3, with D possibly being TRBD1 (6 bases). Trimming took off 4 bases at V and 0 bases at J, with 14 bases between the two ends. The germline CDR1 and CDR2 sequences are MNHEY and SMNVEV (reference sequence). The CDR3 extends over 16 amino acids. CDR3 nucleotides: TGTGCCAGCAGTTCGATTTACAGGGCTAGCACAGATACGCAGTATTTT. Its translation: CASSSIYRASTDTQYF.

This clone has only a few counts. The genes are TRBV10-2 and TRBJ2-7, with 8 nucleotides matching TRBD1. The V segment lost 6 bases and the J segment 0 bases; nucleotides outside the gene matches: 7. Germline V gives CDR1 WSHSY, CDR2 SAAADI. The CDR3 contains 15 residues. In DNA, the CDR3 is TGCGCCAGCAGGGTGGGACAGGTGACCTCCTACGAGCAGTACTTC. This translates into CASRVGQVTSYEQYF.

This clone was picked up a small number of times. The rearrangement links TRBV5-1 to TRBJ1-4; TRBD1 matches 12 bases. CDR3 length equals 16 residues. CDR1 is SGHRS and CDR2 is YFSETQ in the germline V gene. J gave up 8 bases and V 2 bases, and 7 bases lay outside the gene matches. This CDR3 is CASSLGGTGGAEKLFF. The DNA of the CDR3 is TGCGCCAGCAGCTTAGGAGGGACAGGGGGCGCGGAAAAACTGTTTTTT.

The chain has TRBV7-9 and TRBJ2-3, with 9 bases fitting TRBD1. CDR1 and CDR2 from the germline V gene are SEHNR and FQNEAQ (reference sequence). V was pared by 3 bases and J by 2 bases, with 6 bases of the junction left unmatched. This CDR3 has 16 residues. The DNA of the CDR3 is TGTGCCAGCAGCTTGACGGGACAGGGTTTCACAGATACGCAGTATTTT. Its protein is CASSLTGQGFTDTQYF.

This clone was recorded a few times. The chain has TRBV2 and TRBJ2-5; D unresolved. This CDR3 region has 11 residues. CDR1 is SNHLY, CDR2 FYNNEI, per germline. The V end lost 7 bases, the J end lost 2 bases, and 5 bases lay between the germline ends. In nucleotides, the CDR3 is TGTGCCAGCACGAGGCAAGAGACCCAGTACTTC. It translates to CASTRQETQYF. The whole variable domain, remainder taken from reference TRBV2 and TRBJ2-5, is EPEVTQTPSHQVTQMGQEVILRCVPISNHLYFYWYRQILGQKVEFLVSFYNNEISEKSEIFDDQFSVERPDGSNFTLKIRSTKLEDSAMYFCASTRQETQYFGPGTRLLVL.

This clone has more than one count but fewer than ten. The CDR3 region has the DNA TGTGCCAGCAGCTTAAGAAGGAGGAGCTCCTATAATTCACCCCTCCACTTT. Protein product: CASSLRRRSSYNSPLHF. V usage is TRBV7-2 and J usage is TRBJ1-6; D not certain. The CDR3 is 17 residues long. Looked up from germline, CDR1 is SGHTA and CDR2 is FQGNSA. Trimming took 2 bases from V and 0 from J, leaving 11 bases between them.

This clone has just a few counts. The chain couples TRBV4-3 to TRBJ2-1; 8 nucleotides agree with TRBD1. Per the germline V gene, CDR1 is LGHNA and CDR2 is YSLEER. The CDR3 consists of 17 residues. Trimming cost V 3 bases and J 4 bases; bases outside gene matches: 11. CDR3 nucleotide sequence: TGCGCCAGCAGCCAGGCTCCGACAGGGGACCCTTACAATGAGCAGTTCTTC. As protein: CASSQAPTGDPYNEQFF.

CDR3 sequence reads: CATGTSGIYEQYV. CDR3 DNA: TGTGCCACCGGGACTAGCGGGATCTACGAGCAGTACGTC. The V and J genes are TRBV28 and TRBJ2-7; TRBD2 matches 13 bases. The CDR3 extends over 13 amino acids. The trim removed 10 bases at V and 3 bases at J, leaving 3 bases unmatched. Germline V lookup: CDR1 MDHEN, CDR2 SYDVKM.

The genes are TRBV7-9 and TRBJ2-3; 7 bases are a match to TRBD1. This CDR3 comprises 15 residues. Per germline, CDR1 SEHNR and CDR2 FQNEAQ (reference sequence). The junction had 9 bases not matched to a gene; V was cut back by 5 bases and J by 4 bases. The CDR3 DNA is TGTGCCAGCAGCCTCGACAGGGTGCCGCCAGATACGCAGTATTTT. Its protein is CASSLDRVPPDTQYF.

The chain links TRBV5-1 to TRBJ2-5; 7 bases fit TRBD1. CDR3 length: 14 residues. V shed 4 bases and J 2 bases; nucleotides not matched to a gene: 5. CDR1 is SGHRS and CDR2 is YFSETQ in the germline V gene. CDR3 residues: CASSQGQSQETQYF. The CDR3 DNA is TGCGCCAGCAGCCAGGGACAGTCGCAAGAGACCCAGTACTTC.

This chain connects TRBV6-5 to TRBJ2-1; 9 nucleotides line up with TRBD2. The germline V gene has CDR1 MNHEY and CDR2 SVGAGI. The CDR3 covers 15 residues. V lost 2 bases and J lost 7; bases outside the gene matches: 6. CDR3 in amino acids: CASSYVGLAGNEQFF. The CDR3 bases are TGTGCCAGCAGTTACGTTGGCCTAGCGGGAAATGAGCAGTTCTTC.

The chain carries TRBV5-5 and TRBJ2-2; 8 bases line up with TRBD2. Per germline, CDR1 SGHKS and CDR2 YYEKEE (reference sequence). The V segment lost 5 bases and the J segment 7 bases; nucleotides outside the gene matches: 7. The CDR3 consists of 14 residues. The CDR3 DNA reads TGTGCCAGCAGATCGGGGGGGGCCAGCGGGGAGCTGTTTTTT. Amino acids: CASRSGGASGELFF.

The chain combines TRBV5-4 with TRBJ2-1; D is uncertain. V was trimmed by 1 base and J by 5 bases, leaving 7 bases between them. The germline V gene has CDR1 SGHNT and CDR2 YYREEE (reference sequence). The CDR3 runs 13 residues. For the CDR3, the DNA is TGTGCCAGCAGCTTGAAAGAGAACAATGAGCAGTTCTTC. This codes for CASSLKENNEQFF.

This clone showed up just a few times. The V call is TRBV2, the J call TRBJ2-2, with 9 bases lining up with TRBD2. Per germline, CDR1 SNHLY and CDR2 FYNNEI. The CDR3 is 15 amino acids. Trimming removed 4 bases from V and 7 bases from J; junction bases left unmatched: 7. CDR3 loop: CASSGAGGLVGELFF. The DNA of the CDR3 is TGTGCCAGCAGTGGCGCGGGGGGGCTTGTCGGGGAGCTGTTTTTT.

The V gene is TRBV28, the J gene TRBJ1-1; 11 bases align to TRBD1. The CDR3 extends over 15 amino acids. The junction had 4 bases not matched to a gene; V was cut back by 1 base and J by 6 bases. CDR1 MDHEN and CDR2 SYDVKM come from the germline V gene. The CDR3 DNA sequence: TGTGCCAGCAGTTTATCAGGGACAGGGGGGTCTGAAGCTTTCTTT. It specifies CASSLSGTGGSEAFF.

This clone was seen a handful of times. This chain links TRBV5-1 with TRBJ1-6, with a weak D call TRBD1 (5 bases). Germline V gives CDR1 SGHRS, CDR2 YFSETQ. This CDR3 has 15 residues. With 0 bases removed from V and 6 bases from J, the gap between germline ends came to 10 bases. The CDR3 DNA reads TGCGCCAGCAGCTTGGCCCTTCAGGGTAATTCACCCCTCCACTTT. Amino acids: CASSLALQGNSPLHF.

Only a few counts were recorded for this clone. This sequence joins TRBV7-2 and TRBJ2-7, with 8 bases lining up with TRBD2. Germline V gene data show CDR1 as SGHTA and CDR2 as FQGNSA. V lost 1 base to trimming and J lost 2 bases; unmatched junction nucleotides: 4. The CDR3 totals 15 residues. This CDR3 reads CASSLEGGGPYEQYV. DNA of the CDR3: TGTGCCAGCAGCTTAGAGGGCGGGGGGCCCTACGAGCAGTACGTC.

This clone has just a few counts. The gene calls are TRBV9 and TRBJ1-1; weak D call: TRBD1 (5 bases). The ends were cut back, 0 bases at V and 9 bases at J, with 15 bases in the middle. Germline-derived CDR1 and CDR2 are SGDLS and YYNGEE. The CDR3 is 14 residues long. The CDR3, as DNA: TGTGCCAGCAGCGTAGAGGCAGGGACTGGAAAAGCTTTCTTT. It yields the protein CASSVEAGTGKAFF.

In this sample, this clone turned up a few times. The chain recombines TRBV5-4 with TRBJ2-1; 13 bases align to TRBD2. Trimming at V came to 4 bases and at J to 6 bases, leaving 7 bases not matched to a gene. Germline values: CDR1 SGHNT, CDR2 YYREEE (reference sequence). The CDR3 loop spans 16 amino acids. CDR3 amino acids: CASSRELAGGPNEQFF. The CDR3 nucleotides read TGTGCCAGCAGCCGCGAACTAGCGGGGGGGCCCAATGAGCAGTTCTTC.

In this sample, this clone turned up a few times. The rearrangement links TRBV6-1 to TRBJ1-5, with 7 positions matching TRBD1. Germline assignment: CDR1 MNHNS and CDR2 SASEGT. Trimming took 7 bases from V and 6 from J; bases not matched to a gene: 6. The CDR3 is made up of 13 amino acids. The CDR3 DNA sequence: TGTGCCAGCATTTTGAACAGGGGTCAGCCCCAGCATTTT. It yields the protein CASILNRGQPQHF.

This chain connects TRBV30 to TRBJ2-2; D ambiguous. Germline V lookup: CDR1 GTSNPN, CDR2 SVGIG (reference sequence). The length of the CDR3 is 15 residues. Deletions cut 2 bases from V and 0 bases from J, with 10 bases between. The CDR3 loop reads CAWSPPYPNTGELFF. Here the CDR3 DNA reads TGTGCCTGGAGTCCCCCCTACCCGAACACCGGGGAGCTGTTTTTT.

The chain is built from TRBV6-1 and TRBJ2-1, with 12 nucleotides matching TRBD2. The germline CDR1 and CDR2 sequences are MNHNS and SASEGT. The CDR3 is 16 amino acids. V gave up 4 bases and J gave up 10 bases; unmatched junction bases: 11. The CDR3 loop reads CASSASTSGGPIEQFF. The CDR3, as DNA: TGTGCCAGCAGTGCTTCGACTAGCGGGGGACCCATCGAGCAGTTCTTC.

CDR3 coding DNA: TGCGCCAGCAGCCAAAGGGGGAGGGGCTCCTACAATGAGCAGTTCTTC. It specifies CASSQRGRGSYNEQFF. V is TRBV4-3 and J is TRBJ2-1; tentatively, D is TRBD2 (7 bases). CDR3 length: 16 residues. Per germline, CDR1 LGHNA and CDR2 YSLEER. The V and J ends lost 2 bases and 0 bases respectively, with 11 bases between them.

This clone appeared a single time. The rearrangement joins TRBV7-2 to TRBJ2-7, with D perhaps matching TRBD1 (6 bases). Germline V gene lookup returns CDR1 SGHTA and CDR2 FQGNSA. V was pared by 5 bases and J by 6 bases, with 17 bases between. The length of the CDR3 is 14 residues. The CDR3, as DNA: TGTGCCAGCAGCCAGACAGGAGAAGTGGGCGAGCAGTACTTC. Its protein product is CASSQTGEVGEQYF.